This is a list of T cell receptor beta chains from one sample in a study of chemoradiotherapy in HPV16-positive cancers. TCRdb's copy holds only in-frame clones and misses some; the assay was immunoSEQ multiplex PCR. Here the sample spans about 8,100 clones, 65% to 80% being singletons. Sampling was done from a patient who underwent chemoradiotherapy. The receptors derive from a human donor with HPV-associated anogenital cancer. Both conserved end residues are part of each CDR3. Each record gives: D gene, J gene, clone size, CDR3 length, V gene, CDR3 protein, CDR3 DNA. A D gene is named only where the DNA matches it firmly. Part of the rows lack a size; the others show once, few, many or a class for expanded clones.

TRBD1,TRBJ2-1,NA,14,TRBV6-6,CASSLGTGFNEQFF,TGTGCCAGCAGCCTCGGGACAGGGTTTAATGAGCAGTTCTTC
TRBD2,TRBJ2-2,few,16,TRBV28,CASSLISGGRTGELFF,TGTGCCAGCAGTTTAATTAGCGGGGGTAGGACCGGGGAGCTGTTTTTT
TRBD2,TRBJ2-2,NA,17,TRBV19,CASSILAGGPNTGELFF,TGTGCCAGTAGTATTCTAGCGGGGGGGCCAAACACCGGGGAGCTGTTTTTT
NA,TRBJ1-1,NA,14,TRBV4-1,CASSQDRRGTEAFF,TGCGCCAGCAGCCAAGATAGGAGGGGCACTGAAGCTTTCTTT
NA,TRBJ2-3,few,11,TRBV10-3,CAISEGNTQYF,TGTGCCATCAGTGAGGGCAATACGCAGTATTTT
NA,TRBJ2-1,NA,18,TRBV6-1,CASSELAVGQGGRNEQFF,TGTGCCAGCAGTGAATTGGCGGTGGGGCAGGGTGGTAGGAATGAGCAGTTCTTC
NA,TRBJ1-1,NA,13,TRBV30,CARTLVLNTEAFF,TGTGCCAGAACCCTAGTGCTGAACACTGAAGCTTTCTTT
TRBD1,TRBJ2-7,few,15,TRBV7-9,CASSPKPGQVYEQYF,TGTGCCAGCAGCCCAAAACCCGGACAGGTATACGAGCAGTACTTC
TRBD2,TRBJ2-3,NA,12,TRBV25-1,CASSRGGDTQYF,TGTGCCAGCAGTCGGGGGGGGGATACGCAGTATTTT
TRBD1,TRBJ1-2,NA,16,TRBV19,CASRTTAGTGIYGYTF,TGTGCCAGTAGAACAACAGCCGGGACAGGGATCTATGGCTACACCTTC
NA,TRBJ2-7,NA,15,TRBV5-1,CASSWGDRSSYEQYF,TGCGCCAGCAGCTGGGGGGACAGAAGCTCCTACGAGCAGTACTTC
TRBD1,TRBJ1-6,NA,17,TRBV11-2,CASSFSTGSSYNSPLHF,TGTGCCAGCAGTTTCTCGACAGGGAGCTCCTATAATTCACCCCTCCACTTT
NA,TRBJ2-1,NA,14,TRBV5-4,CASSWGAGSNEQFF,TGTGCCAGCAGCTGGGGGGCGGGGTCTAATGAGCAGTTCTTC
TRBD1,TRBJ2-7,once,15,TRBV7-2,CASSSGTGHPYEQYF,TGTGCCAGCAGCTCCGGGACAGGGCACCCCTACGAGCAGTACTTC
NA,TRBJ2-5,NA,13,TRBV5-4,CASSLVGQETQYF,TGTGCCAGCAGCTTGGTTGGGCAAGAGACCCAGTACTTC
NA,TRBJ1-1,NA,15,TRBV5-1,CASRGGQGLNTEAFF,TGCGCCAGCAGGGGAGGGCAGGGGTTGAACACTGAAGCTTTCTTT
NA,TRBJ1-3,NA,15,TRBV6-6,CASSYTFVSGNTIYF,TGTGCCAGCAGTTACACCTTTGTCTCTGGAAACACCATATATTTT
NA,TRBJ2-7,NA,13,TRBV6-1,CASSDWGADEQYF,TGTGCCAGCAGTGATTGGGGGGCCGACGAGCAGTACTTC
NA,TRBJ2-7,NA,13,TRBV6-5,CASSLNRNYEQYF,TGTGCCAGCAGTTTGAACAGAAACTACGAGCAGTACTTC
NA,TRBJ1-2,NA,15,TRBV4-3,CASSQELQSNYGYTF,TGCGCCAGCAGCCAAGAACTACAGAGTAACTATGGCTACACCTTC
NA,TRBJ1-2,NA,13,TRBV6-6,CASTSGQLYGYTF,TGTGCCAGCACCTCAGGGCAGCTCTATGGCTACACCTTC
NA,TRBJ2-7,NA,11,TRBV2,CASRYLYEQYF,TGTGCCAGCAGATACCTCTACGAGCAGTACTTC
NA,TRBJ2-1,NA,11,TRBV5-1,CASSAEGGQFF,TGCGCCAGCAGCGCGGAGGGCGGGCAGTTCTTC